This entry concerns a single T cell receptor (beta chain). Its specificity is unknown. This record comes from a study of T cells after posttransplantation cyclophosphamide. Study-wide results and limits: Recipient CMV seropositivity and CMV reactivation strongly tracked TRB clonality. Donor-recipient repertoire similarity was low at 1-2 months, rising over year one.

The data were produced by immunoSEQ multiplex PCR, yet TCRdb's version contains in-frame clones alone and is incomplete. The table has some 61,000 clones, around 93% seen once. The V end was cut by 0 bases, the J end by 7 bases, with 16 bases between. The germline CDR1 and CDR2 sequences are MNHEY and SVGAGI. This CDR3 has 15 residues. This clonotype was sampled from a young woman in good health and a related stem cell transplant donor. The rearrangement links TRBV6-5 to TRBJ2-7; tentatively, D is TRBD2 (6 bases). Material: PBMCs. The CDR3 bases are TGTGCCAGCAGTTACTCGGGGGGACTCTCCTGGGAGCAGTACTTC. Protein: CASSYSGGLSWEQYF.